This T cell receptor (beta chain) was profiled in a study of cytomegalovirus exposure and HLA in healthy donors. Study results and caveats: In all likelihood, a cluster of highly shared sequence variants was a sequencing artifact. In vitro, three CMV-associated chains proved specific for CMV antigens.

This clone was recorded only once. Antigen unknown. With 60 Vbeta and 13 Jbeta primers, the PCR was carried out. In the authors' workflow: Per a later analysis, the number of unique TCR beta chains was about 80 million, of which 9 million to 14 million were shared. Some clones are missing from TCRdb's copy, which holds only in-frame ones; the method was immunoSEQ multiplex PCR. The DNA was the basis for D and trimming; V, J and clone size are from that table. The repertoire includes some 110,000 clones, around 84% of them detected once, and over 20% sits in the top ten. Healthy people donating bone marrow made up the donors. The CDR3 runs 18 residues. In germline, CDR1 is SGDLS, CDR2 YYNGEE. The V and J ends lost 0 bases and 2 bases, in that order; junction bases with no gene match: 7.

This sequence joins TRBV9 and TRBJ2-4, with 11 bases fitting TRBD1. The receptor was isolated from a man aged 25 to 40 in good health and CMV-seropositive. The sequencing input was PBMCs. CDR3 protein: CASSVDRGQGGSKNIQYF. CDR3 sequence (DNA): TGTGCCAGCAGCGTAGATAGGGGACAGGGGGGATCCAAAAACATTCAGTACTTC.